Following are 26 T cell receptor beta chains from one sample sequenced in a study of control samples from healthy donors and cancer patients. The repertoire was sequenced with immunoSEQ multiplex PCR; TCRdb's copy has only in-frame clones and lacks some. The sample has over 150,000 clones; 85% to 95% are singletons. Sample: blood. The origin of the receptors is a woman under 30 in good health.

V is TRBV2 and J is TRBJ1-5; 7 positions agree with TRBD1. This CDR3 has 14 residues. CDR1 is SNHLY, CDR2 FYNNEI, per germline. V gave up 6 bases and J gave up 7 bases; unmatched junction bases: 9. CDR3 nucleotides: TGTGCCAGCAGCCTAGACAGGGAGTGGCAGCCCCAGCATTTT. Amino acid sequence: CASSLDREWQPQHF. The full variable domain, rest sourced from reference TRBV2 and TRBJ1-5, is EPEVTQTPSHQVTQMGQEVILRCVPISNHLYFYWYRQILGQKVEFLVSFYNNEISEKSEIFDDQFSVERPDGSNFTLKIRSTKLEDSAMYFCASSLDREWQPQHFGDGTRLSIL.

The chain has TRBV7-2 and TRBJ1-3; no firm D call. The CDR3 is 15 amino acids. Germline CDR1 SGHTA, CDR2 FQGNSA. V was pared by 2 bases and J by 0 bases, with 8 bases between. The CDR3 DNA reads TGTGCCAGCAGCTTACGGACCCCCTCTGGAAACACCATATATTTT. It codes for CASSLRTPSGNTIYF.

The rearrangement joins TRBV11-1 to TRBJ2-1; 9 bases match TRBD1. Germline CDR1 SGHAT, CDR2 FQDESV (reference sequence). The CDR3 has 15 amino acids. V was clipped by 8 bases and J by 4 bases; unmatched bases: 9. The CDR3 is CASLPRDRDYNEQFF. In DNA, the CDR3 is TGTGCCAGCCTACCTAGGGACAGGGATTACAATGAGCAGTTCTTC.

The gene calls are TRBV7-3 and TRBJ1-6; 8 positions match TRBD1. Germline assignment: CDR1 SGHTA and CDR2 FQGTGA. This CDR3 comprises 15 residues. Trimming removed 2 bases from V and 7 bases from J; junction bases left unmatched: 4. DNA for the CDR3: TGTGCCAGCAGCTTAGGACAGGGTGGAAATTCACCCCTCCACTTT. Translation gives CASSLGQGGNSPLHF. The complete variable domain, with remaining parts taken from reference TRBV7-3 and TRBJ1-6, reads GAGVSQTPSNKVTEKGKYVELRCDPISGHTALYWYRQSLGQGPEFLIYFQGTGAADDSGLPNDRFFAVRPEGSVSTLKIQRTERGDSAVYLCASSLGQGGNSPLHFGNGTRLTVT.

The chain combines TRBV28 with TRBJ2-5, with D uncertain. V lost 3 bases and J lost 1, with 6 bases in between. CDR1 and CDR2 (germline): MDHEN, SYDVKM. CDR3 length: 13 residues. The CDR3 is CASSFSSQETQYF. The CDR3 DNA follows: TGTGCCAGCAGTTTCTCCTCCCAAGAGACCCAGTACTTC. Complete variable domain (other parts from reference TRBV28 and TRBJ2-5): DVKVTQSSRYLVKRTGEKVFLECVQDMDHENMFWYRQDPGLGLRLIYFSYDVKMKEKGDIPEGYSVSREKKERFSLILESASTNQTSMYLCASSFSSQETQYFGPGTRLLVL.

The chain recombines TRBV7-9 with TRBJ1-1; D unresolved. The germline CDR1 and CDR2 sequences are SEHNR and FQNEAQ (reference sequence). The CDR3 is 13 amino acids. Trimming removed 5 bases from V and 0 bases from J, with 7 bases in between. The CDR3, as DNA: TGTGCCAGCAGCAGTGAGATGAACACTGAAGCTTTCTTT. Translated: CASSSEMNTEAFF.

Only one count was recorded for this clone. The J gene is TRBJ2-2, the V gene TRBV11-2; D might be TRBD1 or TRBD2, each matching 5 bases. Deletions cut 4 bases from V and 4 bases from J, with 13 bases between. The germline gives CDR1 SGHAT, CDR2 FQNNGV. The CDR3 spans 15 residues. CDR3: CASSSRGDLTGELFF. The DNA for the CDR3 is TGTGCCAGCAGCTCAAGAGGGGACCTCACCGGGGAGCTGTTTTTT.

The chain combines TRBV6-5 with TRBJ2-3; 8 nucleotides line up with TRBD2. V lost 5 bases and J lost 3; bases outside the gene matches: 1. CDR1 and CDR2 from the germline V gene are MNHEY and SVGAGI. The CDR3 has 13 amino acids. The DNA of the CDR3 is TGTGCCAGCAGTCGGGGGGGAACAGATACGCAGTATTTT. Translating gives CASSRGGTDTQYF.

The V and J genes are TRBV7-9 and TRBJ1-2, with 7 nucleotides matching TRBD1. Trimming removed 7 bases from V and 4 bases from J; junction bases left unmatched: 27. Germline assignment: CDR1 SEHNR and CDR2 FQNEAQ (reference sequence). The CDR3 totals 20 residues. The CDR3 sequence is CASTNTYAEKRNRGGYGYTF. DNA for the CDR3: TGTGCCAGCACCAACACATATGCGGAAAAACGAAACAGGGGAGGCTATGGCTACACCTTC.

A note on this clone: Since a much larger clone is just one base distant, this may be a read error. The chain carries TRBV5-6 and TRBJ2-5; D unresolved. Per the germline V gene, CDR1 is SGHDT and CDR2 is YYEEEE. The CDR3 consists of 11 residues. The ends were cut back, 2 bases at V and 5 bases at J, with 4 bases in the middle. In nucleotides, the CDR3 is TGTGCCAGCAGCTTCCAGGAGACCCAGTACTTC. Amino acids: CASSFQETQYF.

The CDR3 sequence is CASSIFRLTDTQYF. CDR3 DNA sequence: TGTGCCAGTAGTATCTTTAGACTGACAGATACGCAGTATTTT. V and J are TRBV19 and TRBJ2-3; D is undetermined. CDR1 LNHDA and CDR2 SQIVND come from the germline V gene (reference sequence). V was pared by 3 bases and J by 3 bases, with 10 bases between. The CDR3 has 14 residues.

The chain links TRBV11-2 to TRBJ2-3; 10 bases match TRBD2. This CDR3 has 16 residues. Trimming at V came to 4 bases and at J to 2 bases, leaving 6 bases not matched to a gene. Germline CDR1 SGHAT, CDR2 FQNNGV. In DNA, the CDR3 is TGTGCCAGCAGCTCCCTTAGCGGGAGGACCACAGATACGCAGTATTTT. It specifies CASSSLSGRTTDTQYF.

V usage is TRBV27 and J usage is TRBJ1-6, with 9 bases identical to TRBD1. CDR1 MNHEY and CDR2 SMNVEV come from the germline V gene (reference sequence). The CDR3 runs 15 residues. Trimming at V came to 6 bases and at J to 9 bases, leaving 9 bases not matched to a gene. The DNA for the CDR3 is TGTGCCAGCAGCCTTAAGACAGGGGGGATTTCACCCCTCCACTTT. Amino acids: CASSLKTGGISPLHF.

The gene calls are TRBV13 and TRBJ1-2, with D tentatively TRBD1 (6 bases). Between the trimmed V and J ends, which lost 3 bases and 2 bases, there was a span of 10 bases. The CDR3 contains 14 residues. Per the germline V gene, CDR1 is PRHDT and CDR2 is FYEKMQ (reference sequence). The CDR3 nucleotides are TGTGCCAGCAGCTTTCAGGGGCCCAACTATGGCTACACCTTC. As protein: CASSFQGPNYGYTF.

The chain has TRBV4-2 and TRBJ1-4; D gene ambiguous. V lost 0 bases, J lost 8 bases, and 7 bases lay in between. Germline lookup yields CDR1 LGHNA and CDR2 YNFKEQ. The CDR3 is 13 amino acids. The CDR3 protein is CASSQEIGEKLFF. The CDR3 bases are TGTGCCAGCAGCCAAGAAATCGGCGAAAAACTGTTTTTT.

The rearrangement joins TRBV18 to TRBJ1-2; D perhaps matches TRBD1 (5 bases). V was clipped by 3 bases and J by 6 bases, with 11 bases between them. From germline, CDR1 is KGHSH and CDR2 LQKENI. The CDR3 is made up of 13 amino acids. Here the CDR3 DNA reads TGTGCCAGCTCACCGGGGGTTTTAGATGGCTACACCTTC. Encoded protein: CASSPGVLDGYTF.

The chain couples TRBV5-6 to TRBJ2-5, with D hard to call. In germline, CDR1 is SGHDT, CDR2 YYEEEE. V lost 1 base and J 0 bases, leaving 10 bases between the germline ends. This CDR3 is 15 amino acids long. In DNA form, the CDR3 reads TGTGCCAGCAGCTTGAGGCTTCTGTACCAAGAGACCCAGTACTTC. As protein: CASSLRLLYQETQYF.

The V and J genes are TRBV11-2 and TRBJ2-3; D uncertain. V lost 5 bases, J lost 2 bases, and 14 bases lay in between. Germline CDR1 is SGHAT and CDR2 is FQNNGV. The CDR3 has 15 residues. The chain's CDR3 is CASSRQSLITDTQYF. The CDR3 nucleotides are TGTGCCAGCAGCCGCCAGTCCCTCATCACAGATACGCAGTATTTT.

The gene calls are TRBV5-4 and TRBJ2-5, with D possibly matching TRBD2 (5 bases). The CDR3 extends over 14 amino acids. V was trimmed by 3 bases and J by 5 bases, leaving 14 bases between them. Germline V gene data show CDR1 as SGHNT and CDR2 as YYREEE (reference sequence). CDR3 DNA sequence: TGTGCCAGCAGCTCATGGACCCGGAGGGAGACCCAGTACTTC. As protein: CASSSWTRRETQYF.

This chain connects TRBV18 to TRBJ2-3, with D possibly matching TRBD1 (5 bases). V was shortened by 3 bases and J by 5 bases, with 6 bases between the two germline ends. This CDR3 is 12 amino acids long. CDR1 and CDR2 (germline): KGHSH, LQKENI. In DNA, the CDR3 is TGTGCCAGCTCACCGACAGAAGATACGCAGTATTTT. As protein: CASSPTEDTQYF.

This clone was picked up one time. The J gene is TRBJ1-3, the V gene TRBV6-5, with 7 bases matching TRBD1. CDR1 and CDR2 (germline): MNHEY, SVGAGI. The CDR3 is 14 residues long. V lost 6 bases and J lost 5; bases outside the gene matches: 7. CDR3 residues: CASRGTEGRNTIYF. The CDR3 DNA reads TGTGCCAGCAGGGGGACAGAGGGGAGAAACACCATATATTTT.

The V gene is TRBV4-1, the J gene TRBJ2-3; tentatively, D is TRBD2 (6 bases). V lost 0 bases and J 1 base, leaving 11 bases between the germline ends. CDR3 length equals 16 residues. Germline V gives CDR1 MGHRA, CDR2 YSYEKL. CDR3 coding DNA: TGCGCCAGCAGCCAAGATGGGGGGATGCGCACAGATACGCAGTATTTT. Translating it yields CASSQDGGMRTDTQYF.

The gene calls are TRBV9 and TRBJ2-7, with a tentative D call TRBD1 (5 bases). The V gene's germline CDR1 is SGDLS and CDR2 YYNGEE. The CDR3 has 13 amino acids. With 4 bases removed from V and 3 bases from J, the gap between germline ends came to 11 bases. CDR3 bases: TGTGCCAGCAGCACCGACAGCTTCTACGAGCAGTACTTC. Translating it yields CASSTDSFYEQYF.

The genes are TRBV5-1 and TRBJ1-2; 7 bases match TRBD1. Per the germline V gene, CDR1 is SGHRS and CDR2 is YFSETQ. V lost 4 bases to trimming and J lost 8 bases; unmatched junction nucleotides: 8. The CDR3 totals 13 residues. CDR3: CASSRPTGEGYTF. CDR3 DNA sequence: TGCGCCAGCAGCCGACCTACAGGGGAAGGCTACACCTTC.

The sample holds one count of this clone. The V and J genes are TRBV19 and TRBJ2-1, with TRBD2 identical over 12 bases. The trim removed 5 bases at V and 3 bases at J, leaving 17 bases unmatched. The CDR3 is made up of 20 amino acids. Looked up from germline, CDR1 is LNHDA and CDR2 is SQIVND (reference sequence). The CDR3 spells CASSLPRSASGGAGYNEQFF. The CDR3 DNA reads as TGTGCCAGTAGTCTCCCAAGGTCGGCTAGCGGGGGGGCCGGCTACAATGAGCAGTTCTTC. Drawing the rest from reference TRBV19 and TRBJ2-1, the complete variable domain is DGGITQSPKYLFRKEGQNVTLSCEQNLNHDAMYWYRQDPGQGLRLIYYSQIVNDFQKGDIAEGYSVSREKKESFPLTVTSAQKNPTAFYLCASSLPRSASGGAGYNEQFFGPGTRLTVL.

The CDR3 DNA follows: TGTGCCAGCAGCTTAAATTGGGGGACTGGAAACACCATATATTTT. It translates to CASSLNWGTGNTIYF. The V gene is TRBV7-6, the J gene TRBJ1-3, with D tentatively TRBD1 (5 bases). Trimming left V 2 bases short and J 2 bases short, with 10 bases between. This CDR3 is built from 15 residues. CDR1 and CDR2 from the germline V gene are SGHVS and FNYEAQ.